Here is one TCR beta chain with its context. The antigen is not known. Germline assignment: CDR1 SGHTA and CDR2 FQGNSA. J gave up 1 base and V 5 bases, and 8 bases lay outside the gene matches. The CDR3 totals 17 residues. TCRalpha and TCRbeta libraries used 5'RACE with constant-segment primers and UMIs. TCRdb itself ran the 5' RACE reads through MiXCR, one entry per CDR3 protein. The sample consists of about 140,000 distinct CDR3 sequences, over 15% of them appearing once. The data belong to a study of T-cell memory formation after mild COVID-19. On the study more broadly: TCR clusters showed largely donor specificity. Study-wide results and limits: CD4+ bias marked clones expanding day 15 to 37, unlike balanced contracting clones. A subset of responding clones appeared in pre-infection memory, suggesting cross-reactive memory joined.

The rearrangement joins TRBV7-2 to TRBJ2-3; 11 bases fit TRBD2. Sequenced sample: PBMCs or a T cell subset sorted from them (not recorded which). The TCR sequence derives from an adult woman who had mild COVID-19 (a few samples of this study predate the infection). Cell type and time point are not known. In DNA, the CDR3 is TGTGCCAGCAGCGGGATAATACTAGCGGGAGGCACAGATACGCAGTATTTT. Translating it yields CASSGIILAGGTDTQYF.